The 16 T cell receptor beta chains below come from one sample, sequenced in a study of graft-versus-host responses after intestinal transplantation. TCRdb's table, derived via immunoSEQ multiplex PCR, lists solely in-frame clones and lacks some. The sample shows around 18,000 clones, 90% of them seen only once. The specimen comprised PBMCs, sampled less than 400 days after transplant. Receptors originate from a human patient who received an intestinal transplant, so some T cells may come from the graft donor.

This clone was observed a single time. The chain combines TRBV2 with TRBJ2-7, with D possibly being TRBD2 (5 bases). In germline, CDR1 is SNHLY, CDR2 FYNNEI. V lost 6 bases and J lost 11, with 14 bases in between. CDR3 length: 11 amino acids. The CDR3 region has the DNA TGTGCCAGCAGCTCTGAGACGGGGAAGTACTTC. Translation: CASSSETGKYF.

The chain is built from TRBV7-3 and TRBJ1-1, with D possibly being TRBD1 (5 bases). V lost 0 bases and J lost 4, with 9 bases in between. Germline V CDR1 and CDR2: SGHTA, FQGTGA. The CDR3 has 14 residues. The CDR3 DNA reads as TGTGCCAGCAGCTTAACGAGAGACAGCACTGAAGCTTTCTTT. Amino acid sequence: CASSLTRDSTEAFF.

The chain carries TRBV28 and TRBJ2-7; 8 nucleotides match TRBD1. Germline CDR1 reads MDHEN; CDR2 reads SYDVKM. The CDR3 has 16 residues. The ends lost 6 bases at V and 0 bases at J; junction bases unmatched: 10. Here the CDR3 reads CASRPRDRTTSYEQYF. CDR3 bases: TGTGCCAGCAGACCTCGGGACAGGACAACCTCCTACGAGCAGTACTTC.

The CDR3 loop reads CASTFQSVRKNYGYTF. CDR3 DNA: TGCGCCAGCACGTTTCAATCGGTTCGAAAGAACTATGGCTACACCTTC. V is TRBV5-1 and J is TRBJ1-2; no firm D call. CDR3 length equals 16 residues. The germline V and J ends were trimmed by 6 bases and 2 bases, with 20 bases remaining between them. CDR1 and CDR2 (germline): SGHRS, YFSETQ.

V gene TRBV6-4 combines with J gene TRBJ2-3; D is ambiguous. The CDR3 sequence is 13 residues long. Trimming took 0 bases from V and 3 from J, leaving 4 bases between them. Germline assignment: CDR1 MRHNA and CDR2 SNTAGT. CDR3 loop: CASSDSVTDTQYF. CDR3 in DNA: TGTGCCAGCAGTGACTCTGTAACAGATACGCAGTATTTT.

V usage is TRBV10-2 and J usage is TRBJ2-5; D possibly corresponds to TRBD1 (6 bases). CDR3 size: 16 residues. Germline V lookup: CDR1 WSHSY, CDR2 SAAADI. The V end lost 2 bases, the J end lost 1 base, and 14 bases lay between the germline ends. Here the CDR3 reads CASSEGTGLLQETQYF. In DNA, the CDR3 is TGCGCCAGCAGTGAGGGAACAGGGCTACTCCAAGAGACCCAGTACTTC.

J is TRBJ2-5 and V is TRBV9, with 8 bases fitting TRBD2. Germline-derived CDR1 and CDR2 are SGDLS and YYNGEE. V lost 4 bases, J lost 3 bases, and 8 bases stayed unmatched. This CDR3 region has 15 residues. CDR3: CASSPGGGLKETQYF. CDR3 DNA: TGTGCCAGCAGCCCCGGGGGGGGATTGAAAGAGACCCAGTACTTC.

The V and J genes are TRBV10-3 and TRBJ1-1; D remains unclear. CDR1 is ENHRY, CDR2 SYGVKD, per germline. Trimming left V 4 bases short and J 3 bases short, with 9 bases between. This CDR3 contains 13 residues. The CDR3 sequence: CAISVGGDTEAFF. CDR3 DNA: TGTGCCATCAGTGTGGGCGGCGACACTGAAGCTTTCTTT.

V gene TRBV28 combines with J gene TRBJ2-7, with TRBD1 identical over 10 bases. The CDR3 loop spans 13 amino acids. From germline, CDR1 is MDHEN and CDR2 SYDVKM. V shed 3 bases and J 6 bases; nucleotides not matched to a gene: 2. The CDR3 protein is CASSLGQGSEQYF. For the CDR3, the DNA is TGTGCCAGCAGTTTGGGACAGGGGAGCGAGCAGTACTTC.

The sample holds one count of this clone. The J gene is TRBJ2-2, the V gene TRBV13; 8 positions match TRBD2. V trimming: 0 bases; J trimming: 4 bases; junction bases outside the gene matches: 1. There are 15 residues in the CDR3. Looked up from germline, CDR1 is PRHDT and CDR2 is FYEKMQ (reference sequence). DNA of the CDR3: TGTGCCAGCAGCTTAGGAGCGGGGGTCACCGGGGAGCTGTTTTTT. The encoded protein is CASSLGAGVTGELFF.

This chain joins TRBV30 and TRBJ1-6; D is uncertain. V lost 0 bases to trimming and J lost 11 bases, with 11 bases between them. Germline V lookup: CDR1 GTSNPN, CDR2 SVGIG (reference sequence). The CDR3 is made up of 13 amino acids. This CDR3 is CAWSVLSAAPLHF. The CDR3 region has the DNA TGTGCCTGGAGTGTACTCTCGGCGGCACCCCTCCACTTT. Using reference TRBV30 and TRBJ1-6 for the parts outside the CDR3, the full variable domain is SQTIHQWPATLVQPVGSPLSLECTVEGTSNPNLYWYRQAAGRGLQLLFYSVGIGQISSEVPQNLSASRPQDRQFILSSKKLLLSDSGFYLCAWSVLSAAPLHFGNGTRLTVT.

This chain joins TRBV11-2 and TRBJ2-5; D ambiguous. The V gene's germline CDR1 is SGHAT and CDR2 FQNNGV. The length of the CDR3 is 12 residues. V shed 5 bases and J shed 2 bases, with 6 bases lying between them. The CDR3 loop is CASSLVQETQYF. The CDR3 coding sequence is TGTGCCAGCAGCCTGGTACAAGAGACCCAGTACTTC.

This clone showed up just once. One end of the junction varies from germline; a read error may be responsible. This rearrangement joins TRBV9 to TRBJ2-5, with D possibly matching TRBD1 (7 bases). The CDR3 length is 15 residues. Germline V gene data show CDR1 as SGDLS and CDR2 as YYNGEE. In DNA form, the CDR3 reads TGTGCCGGCAGCGTAGCGGAGGGGGCCAGTGAGACCCAGTACTTC. Translation gives CAGSVAEGASETQYF.

The chain joins TRBV25-1 to TRBJ2-7; D is unresolved. The CDR3 runs to 13 residues. Germline CDR1 MGHDK, CDR2 SYGVNS. The ends were cut back, 6 bases at V and 4 bases at J, with 13 bases in the middle. CDR3 region: CASSTPVGYEQYF. Here the CDR3 DNA reads TGTGCCAGCAGCACCCCGGTAGGTTACGAGCAGTACTTC.

The V gene is TRBV6-5, the J gene TRBJ1-2; D is possibly TRBD1 (5 bases). The CDR3 spans 12 residues. Per the germline V gene, CDR1 is MNHEY and CDR2 is SVGAGI. The V and J ends lost 5 bases and 8 bases respectively, with 12 bases between them. CDR3 sequence (DNA): TGTGCCAGCAGTGAAATGGGGACGGGCTACACCTTC. Translated, it gives CASSEMGTGYTF.

The chain carries TRBV6-5 and TRBJ1-1; D is unclear. V was clipped by 8 bases and J by 11 bases, with 18 bases between them. This CDR3 comprises 12 residues. Germline V gene lookup returns CDR1 MNHEY and CDR2 SVGAGI. The CDR3 region is CASGSGRPGAFF. The CDR3 nucleotides are TGTGCCAGCGGCAGCGGGAGACCGGGGGCTTTCTTT.